The clone carrying this T cell receptor beta chain was seen only once. CDR3 length equals 15 residues. Trimming cost V 1 base and J 5 bases; bases outside gene matches: 7. CDR1 and CDR2 from the germline V gene are SGHRS and YFSETQ. This specimen belongs to a study of blood T cell repertoires in COVID-19. The assay was immunoSEQ multiplex PCR, and TCRdb's table has in-frame clones only and misses some. The sample includes fewer than 200,000 clones, about 76% seen only once; the top ten take approximately 8.6%. The TCR sequence derives from a woman in her forties or fifties with active or convalescent COVID-19. Sequenced material: peripheral blood. The V gene is TRBV5-1, the J gene TRBJ2-5, with 8 positions matching TRBD1. The chain's CDR3 is CASSLSLDRAETQYF. The CDR3 DNA reads TGCGCCAGCAGCTTGTCCTTGGACAGGGCGGAGACCCAGTACTTC.